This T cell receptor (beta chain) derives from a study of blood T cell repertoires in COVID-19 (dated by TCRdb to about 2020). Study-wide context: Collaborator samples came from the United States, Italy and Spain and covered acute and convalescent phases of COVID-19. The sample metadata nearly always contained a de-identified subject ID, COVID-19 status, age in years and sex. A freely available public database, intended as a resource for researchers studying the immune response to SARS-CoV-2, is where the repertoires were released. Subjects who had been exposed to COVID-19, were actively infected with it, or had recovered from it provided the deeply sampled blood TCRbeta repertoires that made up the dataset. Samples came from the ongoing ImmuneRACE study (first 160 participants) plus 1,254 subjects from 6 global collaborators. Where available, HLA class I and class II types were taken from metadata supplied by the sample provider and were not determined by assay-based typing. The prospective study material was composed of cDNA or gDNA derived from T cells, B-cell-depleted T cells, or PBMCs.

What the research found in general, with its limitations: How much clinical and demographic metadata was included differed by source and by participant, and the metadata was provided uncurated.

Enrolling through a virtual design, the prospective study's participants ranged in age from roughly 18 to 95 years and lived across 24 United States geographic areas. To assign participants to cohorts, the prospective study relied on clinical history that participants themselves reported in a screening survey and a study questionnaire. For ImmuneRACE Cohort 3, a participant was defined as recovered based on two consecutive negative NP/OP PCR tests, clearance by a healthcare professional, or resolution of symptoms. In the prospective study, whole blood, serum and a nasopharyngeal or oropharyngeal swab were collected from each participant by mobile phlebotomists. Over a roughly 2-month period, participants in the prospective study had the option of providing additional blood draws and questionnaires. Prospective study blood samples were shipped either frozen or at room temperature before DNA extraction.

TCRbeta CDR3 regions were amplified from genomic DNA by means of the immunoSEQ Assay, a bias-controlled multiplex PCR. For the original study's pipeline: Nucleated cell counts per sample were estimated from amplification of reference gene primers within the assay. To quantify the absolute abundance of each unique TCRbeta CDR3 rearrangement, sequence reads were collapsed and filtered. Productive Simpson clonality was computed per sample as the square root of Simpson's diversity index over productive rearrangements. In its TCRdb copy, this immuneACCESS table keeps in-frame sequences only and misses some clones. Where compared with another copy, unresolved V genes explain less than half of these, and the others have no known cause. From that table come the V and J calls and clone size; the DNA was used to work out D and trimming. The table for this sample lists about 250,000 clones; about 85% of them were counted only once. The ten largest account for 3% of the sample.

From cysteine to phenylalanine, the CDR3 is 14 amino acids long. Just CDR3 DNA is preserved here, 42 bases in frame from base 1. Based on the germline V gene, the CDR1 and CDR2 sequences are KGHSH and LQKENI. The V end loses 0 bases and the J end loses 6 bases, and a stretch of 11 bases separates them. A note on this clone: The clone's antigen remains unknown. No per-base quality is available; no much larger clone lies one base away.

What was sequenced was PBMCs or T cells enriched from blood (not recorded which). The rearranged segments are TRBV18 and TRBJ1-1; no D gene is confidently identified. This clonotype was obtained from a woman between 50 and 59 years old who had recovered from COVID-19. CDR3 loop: CASSPPMRESEAFF. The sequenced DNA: TGTGCCAGCTCACCACCGATGAGGGAGTCTGAAGCTTTCTTT.